These 23 T cell receptor beta chains originate from one sample sequenced in a study of CD8 T cells in ankylosing spondylitis. Study observations and caveats: Ankylosing spondylitis blood seemed to carry a telltale TCR beta motif made of seven or eight highly homologous variants.

No antigen has been identified for these receptors. In TCRdb, the 5' RACE reads were re-called with MiXCR into one record per CDR3 protein. The sample consists of roughly 470,000 distinct CDR3 sequences, approximately 26% of them appearing once. The sequenced sample was blood, either unsorted or a sorted T cell fraction (not recorded which). Receptors originate from a male donor with ankylosing spondylitis.

The chain links TRBV20-1 to TRBJ2-6, with 7 nucleotides matching TRBD1. CDR3 length: 15 residues. In germline, CDR1 is DFQATT, CDR2 SNEGSKA (reference sequence). V shed 3 bases and J 5 bases; nucleotides not matched to a gene: 7. CDR3 in amino acids: CSARPRQGWANVLTF. CDR3 bases: TGCAGTGCTAGGCCCAGACAGGGATGGGCCAACGTCCTGACTTTC.

The chain employs TRBV10-3 and TRBJ2-6; 11 positions agree with TRBD2. The CDR3 loop spans 17 amino acids. Germline CDR1 reads ENHRY; CDR2 reads SYGVKD. The ends lost 6 bases at V and 4 bases at J; junction bases unmatched: 8. DNA of the CDR3: TGTGCCATCAGCCTAGCGGGAGGCTCCTCGGGGGCCAACGTCCTGACTTTC. It specifies CAISLAGGSSGANVLTF.

This chain connects TRBV5-1 to TRBJ2-1; the match to TRBD2 covers 14 bases. V was clipped by 7 bases and J by 11 bases; unmatched bases: 14. The CDR3 is made up of 16 amino acids. Germline V gene lookup returns CDR1 SGHRS and CDR2 YFSETQ. CDR3 residues: CASWNPGLAGVLKQFF. The DNA for the CDR3 is TGCGCCAGCTGGAACCCGGGACTAGCGGGAGTCTTGAAGCAGTTCTTC.

This clonotype was seen a few times. The chain carries TRBV29-1 and TRBJ1-1; D not resolved. Germline assignment: CDR1 SQVTM and CDR2 ANQGSEA. V shed 2 bases and J shed 3 bases, with 10 bases lying between them. The length of the CDR3 is 13 residues. This CDR3 is CSVERGPDTEAFF. CDR3 nucleotides: TGCAGCGTTGAACGAGGGCCGGACACTGAAGCTTTCTTT.

This clonotype was counted a few times. This chain connects TRBV30 to TRBJ2-2; D ambiguous. Trimming pared 2 bases from V and 0 bases from J, leaving 7 bases between. Germline values: CDR1 GTSNPN, CDR2 SVGIG (reference sequence). The CDR3 extends over 14 amino acids. This CDR3 is CAWSRKPNTGELFF. DNA of the CDR3: TGTGCCTGGAGTAGAAAACCGAACACCGGGGAGCTGTTTTTT.

This clonotype was picked up a small number of times. This rearrangement joins TRBV3-1 to TRBJ2-7; TRBD2 aligns across 14 bases. The CDR3 has 15 residues. CDR1 is LGHDT and CDR2 is YNNKEL in the germline V gene (reference sequence). The J segment lost 6 bases and the V segment lost 3 bases, leaving 4 bases of the junction unmatched. The CDR3: CASSQGLAGASEQYF. DNA of the CDR3: TGTGCCAGCAGCCAGGGACTAGCGGGAGCAAGCGAGCAGTACTTC.

This clonotype was detected only a few times. The chain has TRBV20-1 and TRBJ2-1; D is uncertain. This CDR3 has 16 amino acids. Trimming pared 0 bases from V and 0 bases from J, leaving 12 bases between. Per the germline V gene, CDR1 is DFQATT and CDR2 is SNEGSKA (reference sequence). Written as DNA, the CDR3 is TGCAGTGCTAGAGATCAATGGCGGAGCTCCTACAATGAGCAGTTCTTC. It yields the protein CSARDQWRSSYNEQFF.

This clonotype was seen a handful of times. The chain combines TRBV29-1 with TRBJ2-3; 9 bases match TRBD2. The CDR3 has 18 amino acids. The germline V gene has CDR1 SQVTM and CDR2 ANQGSEA. Trimming at V came to 4 bases and at J to 1 base, leaving 15 bases not matched to a gene. For the CDR3, the DNA is TGCAGCGTTGTTCTTAGGTTGTCTAGCGGGGCACGCACAGATACGCAGTATTTT. Protein: CSVVLRLSSGARTDTQYF.

The chain uses TRBV19 and TRBJ2-7; maybe TRBD2 (5 bases). In germline, CDR1 is LNHDA, CDR2 SQIVND (reference sequence). The CDR3 runs to 13 residues. Between the trimmed V and J ends, which lost 5 bases and 2 bases, there was a span of 10 bases. In nucleotides, the CDR3 is TGTGCCAGTAGTGGCGGGCGGACCTACGAGCAGTACTTC. It specifies CASSGGRTYEQYF.

The V gene is TRBV12-3 or TRBV12-4, the J gene TRBJ2-1; TRBD2 matches at 9 bases. CDR3 length: 15 residues. The V gene end was trimmed by 5 bases and the J gene end by 6 bases; junction bases not matched to a gene: 8. The chain's CDR3 is CASSLVAGEVNEQFF. CDR3 in DNA: TGTGCCAGCAGTCTAGTAGCGGGAGAGGTCAATGAGCAGTTCTTC.

This clonotype was observed a few times. The V and J genes are TRBV4-2 and TRBJ1-6, with D unclear. The CDR3 consists of 16 residues. Germline V gene sequence: CDR1 LGHNA, CDR2 YNFKEQ. V lost 1 base and J 0 bases, leaving 7 bases between the germline ends. For the CDR3, the DNA is TGTGCCAGCAGCCAAGGGACGAGCTCCTATAATTCACCCCTCCACTTT. Translation gives CASSQGTSSYNSPLHF.

This chain links TRBV4-2 with TRBJ2-5; D gene unclear. Germline V gene data show CDR1 as LGHNA and CDR2 as YNFKEQ. This CDR3 has 14 residues. The V gene lost 3 bases and the J gene lost 2 bases, with 10 bases spanning the gap. DNA for the CDR3: TGTGCCAGCAGCCAGTACGGCGAGCAAGAGACCCAGTACTTC. It translates to CASSQYGEQETQYF.

The rearrangement uses TRBV10-3 and TRBJ2-3; 7 bases match TRBD1. The CDR3 totals 13 residues. The trim removed 4 bases at V and 5 bases at J, leaving 3 bases unmatched. Germline V gene sequence: CDR1 ENHRY, CDR2 SYGVKD. The CDR3 DNA reads TGTGCCATCAGTGGGGACAGTGGAGATACGCAGTATTTT. This sequence encodes CAISGDSGDTQYF.

This clonotype was counted only a few times. As DNA, the CDR3 is TGTGCCAGCGGGATCGGACAGGTCACAGATACGCAGTATTTT. This translates into CASGIGQVTDTQYF. This sequence joins TRBV6-1 and TRBJ2-3, with TRBD1 matching 7 bases. This CDR3 has 14 residues. V was clipped by 8 bases and J by 2 bases; unmatched bases: 7. Germline V lookup: CDR1 MNHNS, CDR2 SASEGT.

This clonotype was counted only a few times. V usage is TRBV12-3 or TRBV12-4 and J usage is TRBJ1-5; 12 nucleotides match TRBD1. V lost 1 base to trimming and J lost 1 base; unmatched junction nucleotides: 2. CDR3 length: 17 amino acids. The CDR3 reads CASSLGGQGASNQPQHF. Here the CDR3 DNA reads TGTGCCAGCAGTTTAGGGGGACAGGGGGCGAGCAATCAGCCCCAGCATTTT.

This chain joins TRBV9 and TRBJ1-2, with 7 bases that match TRBD1. The CDR3 is 14 residues long. From germline, CDR1 is SGDLS and CDR2 YYNGEE. J gave up 7 bases and V 4 bases, and 10 bases lay outside the gene matches. CDR3 sequence: CASSPRQGKSGYTF. The CDR3 DNA sequence: TGTGCCAGCAGCCCCAGACAGGGCAAGAGTGGCTACACCTTC. Drawing the rest from reference TRBV9 and TRBJ1-2, the complete variable domain is DSGVTQTPKHLITATGQRVTLRCSPRSGDLSVYWYQQSLDQGLQFLIQYYNGEERAKGNILERFSAQQFPDLHSELNLSSLELGDSALYFCASSPRQGKSGYTFGSGTRLTVV.

This clonotype appeared a few times. This rearrangement joins TRBV6-2 or TRBV6-3 to TRBJ2-2; D may correspond to TRBD1 or TRBD2 (5 bases each). Trimming pared 6 bases from V and 8 bases from J, leaving 25 bases between. The CDR3 loop spans 17 amino acids. The V gene's germline CDR1 is MNHEY and CDR2 SVGEGT. In DNA form, the CDR3 reads TGTGCCAGCAGCCCTACGGGGAAGGACAATGGAGCGGGGGAGCTGTTTTTT. It codes for CASSPTGKDNGAGELFF.

The table lists this clonotype with a few counts. J is TRBJ2-1 and V is TRBV11-2, with D possibly matching TRBD2 (6 bases). Germline V gives CDR1 SGHAT, CDR2 FQNNGV. V was pared by 5 bases and J by 5 bases, with 10 bases between. The CDR3 has 13 amino acids. The CDR3 here is CASSQGLNNEQFF. CDR3 bases: TGTGCCAGCAGCCAGGGACTGAACAATGAGCAGTTCTTC. The variable domain in full, completed from reference TRBV11-2 and TRBJ2-1, reads EAGVAQSPRYKIIEKRQSVAFWCNPISGHATLYWYQQILGQGPKLLIQFQNNGVVDDSQLPKDRFSAERLKGVDSTLKIQPAKLEDSAVYLCASSQGLNNEQFFGPGTRLTVL.

This clonotype was observed a handful of times. The V and J genes are TRBV3-1 and TRBJ2-5; a possible D gene is TRBD2 (5 bases). Germline V gene data show CDR1 as LGHDT and CDR2 as YNNKEL (reference sequence). V lost 4 bases and J 7 bases, leaving 13 bases between the germline ends. This CDR3 has 13 amino acids. CDR3 in amino acids: CASSLGQAGTQYF. CDR3 nucleotides: TGTGCCAGCAGCCTCGGCCAGGCGGGGACCCAGTACTTC.

The genes are TRBV12-3 or TRBV12-4 and TRBJ2-5, with a weak D call TRBD1 (5 bases). V lost 6 bases and J lost 3, with 17 bases in between. CDR3 length equals 15 residues. The CDR3 DNA is TGTGCCAGCAGCTCACCCGACAGAACGGAAGAGACCCAGTACTTC. Translation gives CASSSPDRTEETQYF.

This clonotype has just a few counts. This chain connects TRBV4-1 to TRBJ1-3; 10 bases align to TRBD1. Germline values: CDR1 MGHRA, CDR2 YSYEKL. V dropped 4 bases and J dropped 2; count of bases not matched to a gene: 2. This CDR3 is built from 15 residues. The CDR3 sequence is CASSPDRGPGNTIYF. CDR3 in DNA: TGCGCCAGCAGCCCCGACAGGGGGCCTGGAAACACCATATATTTT.

This clonotype was counted between two and nine times. This CDR3 reads CSVGQGRSQETQYF. As DNA, the CDR3 is TGCAGCGTGGGACAGGGGAGGTCCCAAGAGACCCAGTACTTC. The rearrangement links TRBV29-1 to TRBJ2-5; 10 positions agree with TRBD1. CDR1 SQVTM and CDR2 ANQGSEA come from the germline V gene. J lost 1 base, V lost 6 bases, and 5 bases had no gene match. There are 14 residues in the CDR3. Based on the CDR3 plus reference TRBV29-1 and TRBJ2-5, the full variable domain is SAVISQKPSRDICQRGTSLTIQCQVDSQVTMMFWYRQQPGQSLTLIATANQGSEATYESGFVIDKFPISRPNLTFSTLTVSNMSPEDSSIYLCSVGQGRSQETQYFGPGTRLLVL.

The table lists this clonotype with a few counts. The chain links TRBV20-1 to TRBJ1-1, with TRBD1 as a possible D gene (6 bases). Germline CDR1 DFQATT, CDR2 SNEGSKA (reference sequence). The CDR3 length is 15 residues. CDR3 loop: CRGRRGHPMNTEAFF. Here the CDR3 DNA reads TGCAGGGGGCGTAGGGGACACCCAATGAACACTGAAGCTTTCTTT.